This is a list of T cell receptor beta chains from one sample in a study of cytomegalovirus exposure and HLA in healthy donors. Sequenced by immunoSEQ multiplex PCR; TCRdb stores in-frame clones only, minus some. The sample holds approximately 100,000 clones; 64% are singletons and the top ten take approximately 3%. The material sequenced was PBMCs. Receptor source: a man in his 60s in good health and CMV-seronegative. CDR3s include the opening cysteine and the closing phenylalanine or tryptophan. A D gene is named only where the DNA matches it firmly. Clone size is stated in some rows and not others, as once, few, many or a class when expanded.

size	J	D	V	length	CDR3	DNA
once	TRBJ2-1	TRBD1	TRBV6-1	15	CASSEATGGYNEQFF	TGTGCCAGCAGTGAAGCGACAGGGGGCTACAATGAGCAGTTCTTC
NA	TRBJ2-7	TRBD2	TRBV11-3	13	CASGTSVSYEQYF	TGTGCCAGCGGGACTAGCGTCTCCTACGAGCAGTACTTC
NA	TRBJ2-5	TRBD2	TRBV5-1	15	CASSPLAGGLGEQYF	TGCGCCAGCAGCCCGTTAGCGGGAGGCCTTGGTGAGCAGTACTTC
NA	TRBJ2-3	NA	TRBV5-1	14	CASSLERGANAQYF	TGCGCCAGCAGCTTGGAAAGGGGTGCGAATGCGCAGTATTTT
NA	TRBJ2-7	TRBD2	TRBV19	14	CASSPSGRAFEQYF	TGTGCCAGTAGTCCCAGCGGGAGGGCCTTCGAGCAGTACTTC
few	TRBJ2-1	TRBD2	TRBV10-3	14	CATGVASGTNEQFF	TGTGCCACCGGGGTGGCTAGCGGAACCAATGAGCAGTTCTTC
few	TRBJ2-1	TRBD1	TRBV9	15	CASSPGQDRYNEQFF	TGTGCCAGCAGCCCAGGACAGGATAGATACAATGAGCAGTTCTTC
NA	TRBJ2-7	TRBD1	TRBV19	14	CASSRQGKTNEQYF	TGTGCCAGTAGTAGACAGGGGAAGACCAACGAGCAGTACTTC
once	TRBJ2-7	NA	TRBV11-2	13	CASSYTTSGEQYF	TGTGCCAGCAGCTACACGACTAGTGGCGAGCAGTACTTC
medium-sized	TRBJ1-5	NA	TRBV6-1	15	CASSEARWGAQPQHF	TGTGCCAGCAGTGAAGCGCGGTGGGGAGCGCAGCCCCAGCATTTT
NA	TRBJ1-1	TRBD1	TRBV5-1	13	CASRTGVGTEAFF	TGCGCCAGCAGGACAGGGGTGGGCACTGAAGCTTTCTTT
NA	TRBJ1-2	TRBD1	TRBV5-1	14	CASSLAVTGEGYTF	TGCGCCAGCAGCTTGGCCGTGACAGGGGAGGGCTACACCTTC
NA	TRBJ2-5	TRBD1	TRBV7-9	17	CASSLGGPGQGAETQYF	TGTGCCAGCAGCTTAGGTGGCCCCGGACAGGGGGCAGAGACCCAGTACTTC
NA	TRBJ1-1	NA	TRBV7-3	11	CASSGGGEAFF	TGTGCCAGCAGCGGGGGAGGTGAAGCTTTCTTT
NA	TRBJ1-6	NA	TRBV2	13	CASTEGENSPLHF	TGTGCCAGCACTGAAGGGGAGAATTCACCCCTCCACTTT
NA	TRBJ2-1	NA	TRBV4-2	15	CASSQNPLAYNEQFF	TGTGCCAGCAGCCAAAACCCGCTAGCTTACAATGAGCAGTTCTTC
NA	TRBJ2-5	TRBD2	TRBV30	16	CAWSEGLAGGGETQYF	TGTGCCTGGAGTGAAGGACTAGCGGGAGGTGGAGAGACCCAGTACTTC
NA	TRBJ1-1	NA	TRBV12-5	14	CASGFFQLAAEAFF	TGTGCTAGTGGTTTTTTCCAACTTGCCGCTGAAGCTTTCTTT
once	TRBJ1-2	TRBD1	TRBV7-9	15	CASSIGDRTNYGYTF	TGTGCCAGCAGCATAGGGGACAGAACTAACTATGGCTACACCTTC
NA	TRBJ2-3	NA	TRBV10-1	13	CASSMTNADTQYF	TGCGCCAGCAGTATGACAAACGCAGATACGCAGTATTTT
NA	TRBJ2-7	NA	TRBV9	12	CAVQGLIYEQYF	TGTGCGGTACAGGGTCTTATCTACGAGCAGTACTTC
NA	TRBJ2-3	TRBD2	TRBV29-1	12	CSADGTSGTGVF	TGCAGCGCCGACGGGACTAGCGGAACAGGGGTGTTT
NA	TRBJ1-3	NA	TRBV7-3	14	CARAGTSYSNTIYF	TGTGCCAGGGCGGGTACCAGCTACTCGAACACCATATATTTT
NA	TRBJ1-3	NA	TRBV7-9	15	CASSLRQESGNTIYF	TGTGCCAGCAGCCTTAGACAGGAGTCTGGAAACACCATATATTTT
NA	TRBJ1-1	TRBD1	TRBV28	14	CASSSGTGQTEAFF	TGTGCCAGCAGTTCCGGGACAGGGCAAACTGAAGCTTTCTTT
NA	TRBJ2-7	NA	TRBV5-5	15	CASSLANSYVYEQYF	TGTGCCAGCAGCTTGGCTAACTCTTACGTCTACGAGCAGTACTTC
NA	TRBJ2-3	TRBD2	TRBV28	15	CASSLVTSGTDTQYF	TGTGCCAGCAGTCTCGTGACTAGCGGCACAGATACGCAGTATTTT
few	TRBJ1-3	TRBD1	TRBV5-3	17	CARSYRDRSHSGNTIYF	TGTGCCAGAAGCTACCGGGACAGGAGTCACTCTGGAAACACCATATATTTT
few	TRBJ2-1	TRBD2	TRBV9	14	CASSVEAGGGEQFF	TGTGCCAGCAGCGTAGAAGCGGGAGGCGGGGAGCAGTTCTTC
NA	TRBJ2-5	TRBD1	TRBV9	16	CASSEHSGGYLETQYF	TGTGCCAGCAGCGAACATTCAGGGGGTTACTTGGAGACCCAGTACTTC
few	TRBJ1-5	NA	TRBV6-1	15	CASSAGANSNQPQHF	TGTGCCAGCAGTGCAGGGGCTAATAGCAATCAGCCCCAGCATTTT
NA	TRBJ1-6	NA	TRBV2	15	CASSHTGILNSPLHF	TGTGCCAGCAGTCACACAGGGATTTTGAATTCACCCCTCCACTTT
NA	TRBJ1-6	NA	TRBV6-1	15	CASSESRGRGSPLHF	TGTGCCAGCAGTGAAAGCAGGGGAAGAGGTTCACCCCTCCACTTT
NA	TRBJ1-6	TRBD1	TRBV28	15	CASSMMTGSNSPLHF	TGTGCCAGCAGTATGATGACAGGGTCAAACTCACCCCTCCACTTT
NA	TRBJ1-5	NA	TRBV28	13	CASSLQAEGPQHF	TGTGCCAGCAGTTTACAGGCCGAGGGGCCCCAGCATTTT
few	TRBJ2-5	TRBD2	TRBV30	13	CAWSLAGGETQYF	TGTGCCTGGAGTTTGGCGGGAGGGGAGACCCAGTACTTC
NA	TRBJ2-7	TRBD1	TRBV6-5	13	CASRRDSSYEQYF	TGTGCCAGCAGGAGGGACAGCTCCTACGAGCAGTACTTC
NA	TRBJ1-3	TRBD1	TRBV19	14	CASTTGAPRNTIYF	TGTGCCAGTACCACAGGGGCACCGAGAAACACCATATATTTT
NA	TRBJ2-3	TRBD2	TRBV14	18	CASSHEGLAGGSTDTQYF	TGTGCCAGCAGCCATGAGGGACTAGCGGGAGGGAGCACAGATACGCAGTATTTT
NA	TRBJ1-1	TRBD1	TRBV28	13	CASTLLGGGEAFF	TGTGCCAGCACCCTACTAGGGGGCGGAGAAGCTTTCTTT
NA	TRBJ2-7	NA	TRBV6-5	13	CATLGTHTYEQYF	TGTGCCACCCTCGGGACTCACACCTACGAGCAGTACTTC
NA	TRBJ2-2	NA	TRBV12-5	13	CASGTGFIGELFF	TGTGCTAGTGGAACAGGGTTTATCGGGGAGCTGTTTTTT
NA	TRBJ2-7	TRBD2	TRBV4-1	18	CASSQDGAPLAGRYEQYF	TGCGCCAGCAGCCAAGATGGGGCACCCCTAGCGGGAAGGTACGAGCAGTACTTC
few	TRBJ1-4	TRBD1	TRBV4-1	14	CASSRQGTNEKLFF	TGCGCCAGCAGCCGACAGGGAACTAATGAAAAACTGTTTTTT
NA	TRBJ2-1	NA	TRBV5-4	14	CASSLAGVGNEQFF	TGTGCCAGCAGCTTGGCGGGGGTGGGGAATGAGCAGTTCTTC
NA	TRBJ2-1	TRBD2	TRBV7-9	19	CASSSGLAGGPQVGHEQFF	TGTGCCAGCAGCTCGGGACTAGCGGGAGGGCCCCAGGTTGGCCATGAGCAGTTCTTC